Following are 20 T cell receptor beta chains from one sample sequenced in a study of CD8 T cells in ankylosing spondylitis. One entry per CDR3 protein results from TCRdb running MiXCR on the 5' RACE reads. The profile covers 150,000 to 200,000 distinct CDR3 sequences, with 10% to 15% appearing a single time and roughly 11% taken by the ten largest. The sample was blood, either unsorted or a sorted T cell fraction (not recorded which). These receptors all stem from a female donor with ankylosing spondylitis or in good health (not recorded which).

In this sample, this clonotype turned up many times. This sequence joins TRBV12-3 or TRBV12-4 and TRBJ1-5; TRBD1 aligns across 7 bases. V lost 3 bases, J lost 6 bases, and 8 bases stayed unmatched. The CDR3 is 15 amino acids. CDR3 in DNA: TGTGCCAGCAGTTTTAGACAGGGCAAAGGTCAGCCCCAGCATTTT. It encodes CASSFRQGKGQPQHF.

This clonotype was seen many times. This chain links TRBV7-9 with TRBJ1-2; perhaps TRBD1 as D (5 bases). Trimming left V 5 bases short and J 5 bases short, with 12 bases between. Germline lookup yields CDR1 SEHNR and CDR2 FQNEAQ (reference sequence). This CDR3 comprises 13 residues. The CDR3 here is CASSVGTEYGYTF. For the CDR3, the DNA is TGTGCCAGCAGCGTCGGGACTGAGTATGGCTACACCTTC.

V usage is TRBV11-2 and J usage is TRBJ1-3; perhaps TRBD1 as D (6 bases). The V end lost 1 base, the J end lost 2 bases, and 18 bases lay between the germline ends. This CDR3 spans 18 amino acids. Per germline, CDR1 SGHAT and CDR2 FQNNGV. CDR3 nucleotides: TGTGCCAGCAGCTTAGTTGGGGGGGGGCAGAAGGCTGGAAACACCATATATTTT. It translates to CASSLVGGGQKAGNTIYF.

This clonotype was detected many times. The chain recombines TRBV20-1 with TRBJ2-1; TRBD1 matches at 7 bases. V trimming: 4 bases; J trimming: 0 bases; junction bases outside the gene matches: 6. The CDR3 spans 15 residues. The V gene's germline CDR1 is DFQATT and CDR2 SNEGSKA (reference sequence). The CDR3 DNA reads as TGCAGTGCTACCCCGGACAGGAGCTCCTACAATGAGCAGTTCTTC. Amino acids: CSATPDRSSYNEQFF.

In DNA form, the CDR3 reads TGTGCCAGCTCACCTCCCGGACAGGGAAGAGAGACCCAGTACTTC. Its translation: CASSPPGQGRETQYF. The rearrangement uses TRBV18 and TRBJ2-5; 8 bases match TRBD1. The CDR3 runs to 15 residues. J lost 4 bases, V lost 3 bases, and 7 bases had no gene match. The germline V gene encodes CDR1 KGHSH and CDR2 LQKENI.

The rearrangement uses TRBV7-6 and TRBJ2-7; 7 nucleotides line up with TRBD1. The germline V gene encodes CDR1 SGHVS and CDR2 FNYEAQ. The CDR3 length is 15 residues. The V gene end was trimmed by 5 bases and the J gene end by 3 bases; junction bases not matched to a gene: 10. CDR3 nucleotide sequence: TGTGCCAGCAGCCCGAGTCCGACAGGGATCTACGAGCAGTACTTC. Translation: CASSPSPTGIYEQYF.

This clonotype came up many times. The chain recombines TRBV29-1 with TRBJ1-5; D possibly corresponds to TRBD1 (5 bases). V gave up 5 bases and J gave up 4 bases, with 9 bases separating them. This CDR3 is 12 amino acids long. CDR1 is SQVTM, CDR2 ANQGSEA, per germline. CDR3 sequence reads: CSVRSGNQPQHF. CDR3 in DNA: TGCAGCGTTCGGTCAGGGAATCAGCCCCAGCATTTT.

The chain has TRBV4-2 and TRBJ2-5, with 15 nucleotides matching TRBD2. CDR1 is LGHNA and CDR2 is YNFKEQ in the germline V gene. V was pared by 9 bases and J by 4 bases, with 9 bases of the junction left unmatched. The CDR3 covers 16 residues. The chain's CDR3 is CARGPGLAGGGETQYF. CDR3 nucleotide sequence: TGTGCCAGGGGCCCGGGACTAGCGGGAGGTGGAGAGACCCAGTACTTC.

The sample holds many counts of this clonotype. This chain links TRBV24-1 with TRBJ1-3, with 7 bases fitting TRBD1. The CDR3 sequence is 12 residues long. V was clipped by 5 bases and J by 10 bases; unmatched bases: 4. CDR1 is KGHDR, CDR2 SFDVKD, per germline. The CDR3 nucleotides are TGTGCCACCAGTGCGACAGGGAGAACCATATATTTT. Protein sequence: CATSATGRTIYF.

The chain carries TRBV5-1 and TRBJ1-1; D call uncertain. The germline V gene has CDR1 SGHRS and CDR2 YFSETQ. Trimming took off 2 bases at V and 1 base at J, with 6 bases between the two ends. The CDR3 extends over 13 amino acids. DNA for the CDR3: TGCGCCAGCAGCTTTGGAGCGAACACTGAAGCTTTCTTT. Encoded protein: CASSFGANTEAFF.

This clonotype has at least ten counts. The chain is built from TRBV20-1 and TRBJ2-3, with 7 positions matching TRBD1. Germline-derived CDR1 and CDR2 are DFQATT and SNEGSKA (reference sequence). Unmatched junction bases numbered 4, after V lost 3 bases and J lost 4 bases. CDR3 length: 13 amino acids. This chain's CDR3 is CSARVRGPDTQYF. The CDR3 nucleotides are TGCAGTGCTAGGGTGAGGGGGCCAGATACGCAGTATTTT.

The chain uses TRBV25-1 and TRBJ2-5, with D unclear. The CDR3 extends over 14 amino acids. The V gene lost 0 bases and the J gene lost 5 bases, with 10 bases spanning the gap. Germline CDR1 and CDR2: MGHDK and SYGVNS. The CDR3 reads CASSEYRASETQYF. The CDR3 nucleotides are TGTGCCAGCAGTGAATATCGGGCCTCGGAGACCCAGTACTTC.

There are a few counts of this clonotype. The chain is built from TRBV6-2 or TRBV6-3 and TRBJ1-1, with D uncertain. Trimming took 0 bases from V and 0 from J, leaving 8 bases between them. CDR1 MNHEY and CDR2 SVGEGT come from the germline V gene. The CDR3 sequence is 15 residues long. In DNA, the CDR3 is TGTGCCAGCAGTTACTCATCGCTTATGAACACTGAAGCTTTCTTT. Its protein is CASSYSSLMNTEAFF.

This clonotype was counted many times. The CDR3: CATSRRTGTGGYEQYF. DNA for the CDR3: TGTGCCACCAGCAGACGAACCGGGACAGGGGGATACGAGCAGTACTTC. The chain couples TRBV15 to TRBJ2-7; TRBD1 matches at 11 bases. The CDR3 sequence is 16 residues long. The trim removed 2 bases at V and 4 bases at J, leaving 7 bases unmatched. Germline V CDR1 and CDR2: LNHNV, YYDKDF (reference sequence).

This clonotype has a count of ten or more. V gene TRBV10-2 combines with J gene TRBJ2-3; 7 bases are shared with TRBD2. Unmatched junction bases numbered 12, after V lost 7 bases and J lost 2 bases. Germline values: CDR1 WSHSY, CDR2 SAAADI. The CDR3 extends over 16 amino acids. CDR3 loop: CASKPQAGLITDTQYF. The CDR3 bases are TGCGCCAGCAAACCCCAAGCGGGGCTAATCACAGATACGCAGTATTTT.

The chain joins TRBV7-9 to TRBJ2-7, with TRBD2 identical over 8 bases. Trimming removed 4 bases from V and 4 bases from J; junction bases left unmatched: 6. The germline gives CDR1 SEHNR, CDR2 FQNEAQ (reference sequence). The CDR3 spans 14 residues. Written as DNA, the CDR3 is TGTGCCAGCAGCTCCGCTAGCGGGTCTTACGAGCAGTACTTC. It translates to CASSSASGSYEQYF.

For this clonotype: A clone one base away is much larger, so this may be a read error. The chain has TRBV12-3 or TRBV12-4 and TRBJ2-1; a possible D gene is TRBD2 (6 bases). The ends were cut back, 5 bases at V and 6 bases at J, with 17 bases in the middle. The CDR3 is made up of 15 amino acids. The CDR3 DNA reads as TGTGCCAGCAGTCCCGGCGGGGCTCCCTTCAATGAGCAGTTCTTC. The encoded protein is CASSPGGAPFNEQFF.

The sample holds many counts of this clonotype. The chain uses TRBV20-1 and TRBJ2-1; the D gene is possibly TRBD2 (5 bases). This CDR3 is built from 15 residues. CDR1 is DFQATT and CDR2 is SNEGSKA in the germline V gene (reference sequence). V lost 1 base and J lost 8, with 18 bases in between. CDR3 bases: TGCAGTGCTAGAGGTCTAGCTGAGGGAGTCCATGAGCAGTTCTTC. This codes for CSARGLAEGVHEQFF.

The rearrangement joins TRBV4-3 to TRBJ2-3; TRBD2 matches at 11 bases. The CDR3 has 17 amino acids. With V trimmed by 0 bases and J by 3 bases, 5 bases remained unmatched. CDR1 and CDR2 from the germline V gene are LGHNA and YSLEER. CDR3 in DNA: TGCGCCAGCAGCCAAGATAGCACTAGCGGGAGTACAGATACGCAGTATTTT. Translated, it gives CASSQDSTSGSTDTQYF.

For this clonotype: Germline and junction disagree at one end, which may indicate a read error. This chain joins TRBV7-8 and TRBJ2-5; TRBD1 agrees at 10 bases. Germline loops: CDR1 SGHVS, CDR2 FQNEAQ. This CDR3 comprises 17 residues. CDR3 in amino acids: CAGSLMGQGQGKETQHF. The CDR3 region has the DNA TGTGCCGGCAGCTTAATGGGTCAGGGACAGGGGAAAGAGACCCAGCACTTC.